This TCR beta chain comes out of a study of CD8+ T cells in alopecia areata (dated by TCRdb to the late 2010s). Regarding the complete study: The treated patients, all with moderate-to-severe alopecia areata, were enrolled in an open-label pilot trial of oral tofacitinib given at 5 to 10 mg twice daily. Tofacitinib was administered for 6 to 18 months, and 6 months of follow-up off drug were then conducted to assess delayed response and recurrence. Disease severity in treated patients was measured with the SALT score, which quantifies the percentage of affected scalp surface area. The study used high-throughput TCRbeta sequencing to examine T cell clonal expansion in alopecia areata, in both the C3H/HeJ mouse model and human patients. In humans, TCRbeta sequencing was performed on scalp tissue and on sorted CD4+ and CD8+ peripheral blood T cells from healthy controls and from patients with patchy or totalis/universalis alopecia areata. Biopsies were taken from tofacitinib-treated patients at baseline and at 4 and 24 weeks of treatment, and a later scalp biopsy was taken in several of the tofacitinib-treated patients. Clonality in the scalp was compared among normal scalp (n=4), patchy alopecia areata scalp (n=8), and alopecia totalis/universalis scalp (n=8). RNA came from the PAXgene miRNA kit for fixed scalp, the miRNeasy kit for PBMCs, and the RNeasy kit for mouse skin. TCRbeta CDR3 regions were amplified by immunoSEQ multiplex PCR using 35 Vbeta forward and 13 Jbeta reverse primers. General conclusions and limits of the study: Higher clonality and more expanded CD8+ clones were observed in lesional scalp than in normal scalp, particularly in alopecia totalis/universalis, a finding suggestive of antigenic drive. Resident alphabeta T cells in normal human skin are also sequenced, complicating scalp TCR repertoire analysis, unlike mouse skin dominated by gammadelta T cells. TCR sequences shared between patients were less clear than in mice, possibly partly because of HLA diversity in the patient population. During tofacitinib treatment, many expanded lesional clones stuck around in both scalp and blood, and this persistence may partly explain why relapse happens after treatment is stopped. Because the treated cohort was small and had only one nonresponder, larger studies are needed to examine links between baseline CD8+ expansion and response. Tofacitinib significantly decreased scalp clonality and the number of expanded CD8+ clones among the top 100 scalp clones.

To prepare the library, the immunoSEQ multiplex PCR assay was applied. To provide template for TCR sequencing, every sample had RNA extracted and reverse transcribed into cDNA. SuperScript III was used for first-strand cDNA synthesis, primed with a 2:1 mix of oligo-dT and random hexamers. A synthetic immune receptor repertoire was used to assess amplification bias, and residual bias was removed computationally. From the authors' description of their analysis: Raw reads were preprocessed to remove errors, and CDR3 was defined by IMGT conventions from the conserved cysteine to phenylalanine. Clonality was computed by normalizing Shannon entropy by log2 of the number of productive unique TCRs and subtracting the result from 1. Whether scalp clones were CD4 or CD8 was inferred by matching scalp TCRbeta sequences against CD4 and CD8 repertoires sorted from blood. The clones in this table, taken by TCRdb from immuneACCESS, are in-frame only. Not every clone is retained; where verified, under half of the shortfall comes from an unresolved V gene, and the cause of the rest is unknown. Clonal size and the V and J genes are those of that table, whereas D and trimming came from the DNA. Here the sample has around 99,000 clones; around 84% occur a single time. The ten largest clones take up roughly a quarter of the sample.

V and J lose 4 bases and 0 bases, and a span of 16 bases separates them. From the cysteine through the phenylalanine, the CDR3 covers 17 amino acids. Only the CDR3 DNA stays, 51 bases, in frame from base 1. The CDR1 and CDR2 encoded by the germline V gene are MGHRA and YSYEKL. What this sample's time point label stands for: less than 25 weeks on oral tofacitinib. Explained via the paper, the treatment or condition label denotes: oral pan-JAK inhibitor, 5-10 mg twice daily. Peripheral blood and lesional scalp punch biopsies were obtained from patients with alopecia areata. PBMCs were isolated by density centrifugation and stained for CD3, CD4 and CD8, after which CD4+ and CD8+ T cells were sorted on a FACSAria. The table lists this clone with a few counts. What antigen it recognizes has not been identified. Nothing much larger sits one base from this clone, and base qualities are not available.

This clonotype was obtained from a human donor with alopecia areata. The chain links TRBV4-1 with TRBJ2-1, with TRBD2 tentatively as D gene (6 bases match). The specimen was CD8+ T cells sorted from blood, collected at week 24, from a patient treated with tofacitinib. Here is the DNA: TGCGCCAGCAGCCGCGAGCTTGGGGGGAGCTCCTACAATGAGCAGTTCTTC. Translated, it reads CASSRELGGSSYNEQFF.